The next 27 T cell receptor beta chains were all read from a single sample in a study of CD8+ T cells in alopecia areata. RNA was extracted and reverse transcribed into cDNA as the sequencing template. Assay: immunoSEQ multiplex PCR; the TCRdb copy retains only in-frame clones and omits some. The sample has 110,000 to 150,000 clones, roughly three fifths seen once. The sequencing here drew on CD4+ T cells sorted from blood, taken at week 0. The source of these receptors is a human donor with alopecia areata.

This rearrangement joins TRBV5-6 to TRBJ2-1; D remains ambiguous. V dropped 1 base and J dropped 8 bases, with 7 bases sitting between them. The germline V gene has CDR1 SGHDT and CDR2 YYEEEE. This CDR3 has 12 amino acids. CDR3 nucleotides: TGTGCCAGCAGCTTGATTAGCCATGAGCAGTTCTTC. This sequence encodes CASSLISHEQFF.

The V gene is TRBV29-1, the J gene TRBJ1-1; weak D call: TRBD1 (5 bases). The CDR3 runs 13 residues. V lost 5 bases and J 5 bases, leaving 15 bases between the germline ends. Germline assignment: CDR1 SQVTM and CDR2 ANQGSEA. The chain's CDR3 is CSVQESWGTEAFF. The CDR3 region has the DNA TGCAGCGTTCAGGAATCCTGGGGGACTGAAGCTTTCTTT.

As concerns this clone: Other DNA sequences from this sample encode an identical CDR3 as well. The V and J genes are TRBV6-1 and TRBJ1-2; 8 bases map to TRBD1. The germline V gene has CDR1 MNHNS and CDR2 SASEGT. Trimming removed 8 bases from V and 4 bases from J; junction bases left unmatched: 6. This CDR3 region has 13 residues. CDR3 residues: CASGRTGLYGYTF. The CDR3 coding sequence is TGTGCCAGCGGGCGGACAGGGCTCTATGGCTACACCTTC.

The V gene is TRBV15, the J gene TRBJ2-3; D gene uncertain. V lost 7 bases, J lost 0 bases, and 5 bases lay in between. This CDR3 is built from 12 residues. CDR1 and CDR2 from the germline V gene are LNHNV and YYDKDF (reference sequence). In DNA, the CDR3 is TGTGCCACCACCCCTAGCACAGATACGCAGTATTTT. This translates into CATTPSTDTQYF.

The genes are TRBV7-2 and TRBJ2-7; 8 bases line up with TRBD2. V lost 0 bases and J lost 3; bases outside the gene matches: 4. CDR3 length: 15 residues. The germline V gene has CDR1 SGHTA and CDR2 FQGNSA. CDR3 sequence (DNA): TGTGCCAGCAGCTTAGCCGGGACTAGATACTACGAGCAGTACTTC. Its translation: CASSLAGTRYYEQYF.

The gene calls are TRBV7-2 and TRBJ2-7, with D possibly matching TRBD2 (5 bases). The CDR3 loop spans 15 amino acids. V was cut by 5 bases and J by 0 bases, with 14 bases left in between. Germline lookup yields CDR1 SGHTA and CDR2 FQGNSA. CDR3 residues: CASSPLPGSSYEQYF. In DNA, the CDR3 is TGTGCCAGCAGCCCTCTCCCGGGGAGCTCCTACGAGCAGTACTTC.

This clone showed up just once. The rearrangement uses TRBV4-3 and TRBJ2-5; the D is unclear. The CDR3 loop spans 13 amino acids. Trimming left V 0 bases short and J 5 bases short, with 7 bases between. CDR1 is LGHNA, CDR2 YSLEER, per germline. CDR3 protein: CASSQDYYETQYF. The CDR3 DNA follows: TGCGCCAGCAGCCAAGATTATTACGAGACCCAGTACTTC.

V usage is TRBV2 and J usage is TRBJ2-2; possible D gene TRBD1, 7 bases. The ends were cut back, 6 bases at V and 4 bases at J, with 9 bases in the middle. CDR1 is SNHLY, CDR2 FYNNEI, per germline. This CDR3 has 13 amino acids. In DNA, the CDR3 is TGTGCCAGCAGGCAGGGGGGCACCGGGGAGCTGTTTTTT. It encodes CASRQGGTGELFF.

The chain links TRBV7-2 to TRBJ2-3; 7 nucleotides align to TRBD2. The trim removed 9 bases at V and 1 base at J, leaving 7 bases unmatched. Per the germline V gene, CDR1 is SGHTA and CDR2 is FQGNSA. The CDR3 is 14 residues long. The chain's CDR3 is CASTPSGGTDTQYF. CDR3 nucleotide sequence: TGTGCCAGTACCCCGAGCGGGGGCACAGATACGCAGTATTTT.

This clone turned up a few times. The chain couples TRBV29-1 to TRBJ1-2; D is unresolved. The CDR3 totals 14 residues. V was trimmed by 6 bases and J by 6 bases, leaving 20 bases between them. CDR1 SQVTM and CDR2 ANQGSEA come from the germline V gene. CDR3 nucleotides: TGCAGCGTCCAACGCCGAGACGGGTTGGATGGCTACACCTTC. Protein: CSVQRRDGLDGYTF.

The V gene is TRBV29-1, the J gene TRBJ2-7; possibly TRBD1 for D (5 bases). Germline CDR1 reads SQVTM; CDR2 reads ANQGSEA. This CDR3 is built from 13 residues. Trimming shortened V by 7 bases and J by 0 bases, and 13 bases separated the two germline ends. The CDR3 here is CSATGSGSYEQYF. The DNA of the CDR3 is TGCAGCGCTACAGGCTCGGGCTCCTACGAGCAGTACTTC.

The chain is built from TRBV4-1 and TRBJ1-1; D is undetermined. Looked up from germline, CDR1 is MGHRA and CDR2 is YSYEKL. The V end was cut by 0 bases, the J end by 7 bases, with 9 bases between. The CDR3 extends over 13 amino acids. CDR3 sequence (DNA): TGCGCCAGCAGCCAAGAGGGCGGCGGTGAAGCTTTCTTT. This sequence encodes CASSQEGGGEAFF.

V usage is TRBV5-6 and J usage is TRBJ1-2, with no clear D. Trimming removed 1 base from V and 7 bases from J, with 20 bases in between. The CDR3 is 16 amino acids. Per germline, CDR1 SGHDT and CDR2 YYEEEE. CDR3 region: CASSLSGSQRASGYTF. The CDR3 nucleotides read TGTGCCAGCAGCTTGAGTGGATCGCAGAGAGCGAGTGGCTACACCTTC. The full variable domain, with the rest looked up from reference TRBV5-6 and TRBJ1-2, is DAGVTQSPTHLIKTRGQQVTLRCSPKSGHDTVSWYQQALGQGPQFIFQYYEEEERQRGNFPDRFSGHQFPNYSSELNVNALLLGDSALYLCASSLSGSQRASGYTFGSGTRLTVV.

This clone was counted between two and nine times. The rearrangement joins TRBV7-9 to TRBJ1-5; D unclear. CDR3 length: 14 amino acids. V was clipped by 1 base and J by 7 bases, with 11 bases between them. Germline CDR1 and CDR2: SEHNR and FQNEAQ (reference sequence). CDR3 in amino acids: CASSLDGERQPQHF. CDR3 in DNA: TGTGCCAGCAGCTTAGATGGGGAGAGGCAGCCCCAGCATTTT.

V and J are TRBV4-1 and TRBJ1-2; D unclear. This CDR3 is built from 19 residues. V shed 4 bases and J shed 0 bases, with 24 bases lying between them. CDR1 MGHRA and CDR2 YSYEKL come from the germline V gene. CDR3 DNA sequence: TGCGCCAGCAGCCCCTTTCAGGAAAGCCGACTACTCTCTAACTATGGCTACACCTTC. Protein: CASSPFQESRLLSNYGYTF.

This chain links TRBV2 with TRBJ1-5; D is possibly TRBD1 (5 bases). The CDR3 is 13 residues long. The V gene's germline CDR1 is SNHLY and CDR2 FYNNEI. Trimming removed 3 bases at V and 6 bases at J, with 9 bases between. The DNA for the CDR3 is TGTGCCAGCAGTGACAGGGTACGTCAGCCCCAGCATTTT. This translates into CASSDRVRQPQHF.

CDR3 protein: CAWSSGRTSSYNSPLHF. For the CDR3, the DNA is TGTGCCTGGAGTAGTGGACGCACGAGCTCCTATAATTCACCCCTCCACTTT. The J gene is TRBJ1-6, the V gene TRBV30, with D unclear. CDR1 is GTSNPN, CDR2 SVGIG, per germline (reference sequence). Trimming removed 2 bases at V and 0 bases at J, with 14 bases between. The CDR3 spans 17 residues.

About this clone: At one of its ends the junction is not consistent with the germline gene, which may arise from a read error. The chain combines TRBV7-9 with TRBJ2-1; no reliable D call. The CDR3 contains 12 residues. Germline loops: CDR1 SEHNR, CDR2 FQNEAQ (reference sequence). CDR3 in amino acids: CASSIAYIEQFF. CDR3 bases: TGTGCCAGCAGCATAGCCTACATTGAGCAGTTCTTC.

This rearrangement joins TRBV7-3 to TRBJ2-1; D unresolved. Germline-derived CDR1 and CDR2 are SGHTA and FQGTGA. CDR3 length: 14 residues. V was clipped by 4 bases and J by 2 bases, with 9 bases between them. In nucleotides, the CDR3 is TGTGCCAGCAGCTATACGGCTGCCTACAATGAGCAGTTCTTC. Encoded protein: CASSYTAAYNEQFF.

V gene TRBV5-5 combines with J gene TRBJ2-1; 7 bases align to TRBD1. V was pared by 4 bases and J by 0 bases, with 13 bases of the junction left unmatched. The CDR3 runs to 18 residues. Germline CDR1 is SGHKS and CDR2 is YYEKEE (reference sequence). CDR3 in amino acids: CASSRDRILPSSYNEQFF. The CDR3 DNA sequence: TGTGCCAGCAGCAGGGACAGAATACTTCCCAGCTCCTACAATGAGCAGTTCTTC.

This chain joins TRBV2 and TRBJ2-5, with D perhaps matching TRBD1 or TRBD2 (6 bases each). The CDR3 is made up of 13 amino acids. Trimming stripped 7 bases from V and 1 base from J, with 10 bases between. Germline V gene data show CDR1 as SNHLY and CDR2 as FYNNEI. The CDR3, as DNA: TGTGCCAGCACGCGGGACACCCAAGAGACCCAGTACTTC. This codes for CASTRDTQETQYF.

The J gene is TRBJ2-1, the V gene TRBV5-4; D ambiguous. The CDR3 length is 15 residues. Germline V lookup: CDR1 SGHNT, CDR2 YYREEE (reference sequence). V lost 0 bases to trimming and J lost 4 bases, with 11 bases between them. The CDR3 region has the DNA TGTGCCAGCAGCTTGGGTGAGGCGTGGTACAATGAGCAGTTCTTC. It is translated as CASSLGEAWYNEQFF.

A single count supports this clone. The chain carries TRBV30 and TRBJ2-3; 7 bases are shared with TRBD2. This CDR3 region has 14 residues. Germline CDR1 GTSNPN, CDR2 SVGIG (reference sequence). The ends lost 3 bases at V and 1 base at J; junction bases unmatched: 4. CDR3 protein: CAWRKAGGTDTQYF. The CDR3 nucleotides are TGTGCCTGGAGGAAGGCGGGGGGCACAGATACGCAGTATTTT.

This rearrangement joins TRBV29-1 to TRBJ2-7; no clear D. This CDR3 spans 11 amino acids. V was cut by 4 bases and J by 1 base, with 5 bases left in between. Per the germline V gene, CDR1 is SQVTM and CDR2 is ANQGSEA. Here the CDR3 reads CSVVRSYEQYF. CDR3 DNA sequence: TGCAGCGTTGTTAGGTCCTACGAGCAGTACTTC.

This rearrangement joins TRBV5-1 to TRBJ2-5; 9 bases line up with TRBD1. CDR1 is SGHRS and CDR2 is YFSETQ in the germline V gene. With V trimmed by 4 bases and J by 4 bases, 8 bases remained unmatched. CDR3 length: 15 amino acids. The CDR3 sequence is CASSLQGQGRETQYF. The CDR3 DNA is TGCGCCAGCAGCCTCCAGGGACAGGGACGAGAGACCCAGTACTTC.

The chain carries TRBV29-1 and TRBJ1-6, with a weak D call TRBD1 (6 bases). Trimming stripped 6 bases from V and 8 bases from J, with 11 bases between. CDR3 length: 12 amino acids. Germline CDR1 is SQVTM and CDR2 is ANQGSEA. This CDR3 is CSVSEGDSPLHF. In DNA form, the CDR3 reads TGCAGCGTCAGCGAGGGGGATTCACCCCTCCACTTT.

There are a few counts of this clone. This chain connects TRBV5-6 to TRBJ2-1; perhaps TRBD1 as D (7 bases). Deletions cut 6 bases from V and 9 bases from J, with 10 bases between. The CDR3 is 11 residues long. Germline assignment: CDR1 SGHDT and CDR2 YYEEEE. CDR3 loop: CASTQGGEQFF. CDR3 nucleotide sequence: TGTGCCAGCACCCAGGGGGGTGAGCAGTTCTTC.